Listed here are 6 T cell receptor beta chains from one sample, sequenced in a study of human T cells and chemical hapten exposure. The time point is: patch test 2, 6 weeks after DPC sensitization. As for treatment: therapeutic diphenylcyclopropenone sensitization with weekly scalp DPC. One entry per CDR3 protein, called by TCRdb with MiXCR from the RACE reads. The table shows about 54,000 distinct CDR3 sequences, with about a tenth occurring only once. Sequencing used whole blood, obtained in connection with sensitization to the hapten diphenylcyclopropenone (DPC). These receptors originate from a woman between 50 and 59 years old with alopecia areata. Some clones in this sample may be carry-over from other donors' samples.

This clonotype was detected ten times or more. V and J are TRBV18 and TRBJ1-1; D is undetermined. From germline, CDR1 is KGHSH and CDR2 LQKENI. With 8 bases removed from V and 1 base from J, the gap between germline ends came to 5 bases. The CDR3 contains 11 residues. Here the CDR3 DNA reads TGTGCCAGCAGCCGGAACACTGAAGCTTTCTTT. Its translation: CASSRNTEAFF. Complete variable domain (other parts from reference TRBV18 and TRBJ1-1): NAGVMQNPRHLVRRRGQEARLRCSPMKGHSHVYWYRQLPEEGLKFMVYLQKENIIDESGMPKERFSAEFPKEGPSILRIQQVVRGDSAAYFCASSRNTEAFFGQGTRLTVV.

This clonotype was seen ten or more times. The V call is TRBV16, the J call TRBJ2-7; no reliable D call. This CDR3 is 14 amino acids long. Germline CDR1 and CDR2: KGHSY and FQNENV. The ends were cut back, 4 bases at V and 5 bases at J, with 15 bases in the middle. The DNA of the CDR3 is TGTGCCAGCAGCCCCGCCGCACAGTCCCACGAGCAGTACTTC. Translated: CASSPAAQSHEQYF.

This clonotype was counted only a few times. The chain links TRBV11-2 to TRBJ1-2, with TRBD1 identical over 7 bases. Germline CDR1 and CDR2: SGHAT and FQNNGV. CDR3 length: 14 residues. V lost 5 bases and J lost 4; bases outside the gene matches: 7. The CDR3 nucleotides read TGTGCCAGCAGCACGGACAGGCACACCTATGGCTACACCTTC. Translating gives CASSTDRHTYGYTF.

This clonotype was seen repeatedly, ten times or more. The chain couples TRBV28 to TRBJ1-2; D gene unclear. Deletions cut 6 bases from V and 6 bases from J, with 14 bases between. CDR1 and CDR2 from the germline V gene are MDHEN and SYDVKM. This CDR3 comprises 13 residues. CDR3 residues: CASRPPPAHGYTF. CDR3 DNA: TGTGCCAGCAGGCCCCCCCCAGCTCATGGCTACACCTTC.

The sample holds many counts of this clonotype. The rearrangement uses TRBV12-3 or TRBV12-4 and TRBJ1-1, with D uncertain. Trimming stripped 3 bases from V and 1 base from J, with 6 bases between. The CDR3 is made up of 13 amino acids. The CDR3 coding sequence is TGTGCCAGCAGTTTGACGGGGAACACTGAAGCTTTCTTT. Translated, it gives CASSLTGNTEAFF.

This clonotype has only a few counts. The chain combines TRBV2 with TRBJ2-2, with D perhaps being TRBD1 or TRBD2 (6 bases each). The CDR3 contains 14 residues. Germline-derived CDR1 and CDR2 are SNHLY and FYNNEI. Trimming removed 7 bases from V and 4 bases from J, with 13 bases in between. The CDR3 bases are TGTGCCAGCAAGAGGGGGGATGGCACCGGGGAGCTGTTTTTT. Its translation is CASKRGDGTGELFF.